This TCR beta chain was obtained from a study of T cell responses to AZD1222 COVID-19 vaccine. Notes on the study in general: Vaccine-associated CD4 TCRs spanned spike, dominant at 160-218 and 743-854. Reports say nearly half of spike-specific TCRs go after unmutated variant regions. White British donors predominated, females outnumbered males, and clonal diversity was possibly underestimated.

Turning to this clone: Its antigen is currently unknown.

The CDR3 totals 18 residues. The germline V gene has CDR1 MNHEY and CDR2 SMNVEV (reference sequence). J lost 7 bases, V lost 5 bases, and 11 bases had no gene match. Data came from immunoSEQ multiplex PCR; TCRdb stores just in-frame clones and leaves some out. The data show about 200,000 clones, 90% to 95% seen once. This chain joins TRBV27 and TRBJ2-1; the match to TRBD2 covers 16 bases. The sequences come from peripheral blood, collected 28 days after the second AZD1222 dose. The source of this sequence is an adult who received the AZD1222 COVID-19 vaccine. The CDR3 bases are TGTGCCAGCAGTCCTTGGGCGGGGGGACTAGCGGGGGGGAATGAGCAGTTCTTC. This translates into CASSPWAGGLAGGNEQFF.